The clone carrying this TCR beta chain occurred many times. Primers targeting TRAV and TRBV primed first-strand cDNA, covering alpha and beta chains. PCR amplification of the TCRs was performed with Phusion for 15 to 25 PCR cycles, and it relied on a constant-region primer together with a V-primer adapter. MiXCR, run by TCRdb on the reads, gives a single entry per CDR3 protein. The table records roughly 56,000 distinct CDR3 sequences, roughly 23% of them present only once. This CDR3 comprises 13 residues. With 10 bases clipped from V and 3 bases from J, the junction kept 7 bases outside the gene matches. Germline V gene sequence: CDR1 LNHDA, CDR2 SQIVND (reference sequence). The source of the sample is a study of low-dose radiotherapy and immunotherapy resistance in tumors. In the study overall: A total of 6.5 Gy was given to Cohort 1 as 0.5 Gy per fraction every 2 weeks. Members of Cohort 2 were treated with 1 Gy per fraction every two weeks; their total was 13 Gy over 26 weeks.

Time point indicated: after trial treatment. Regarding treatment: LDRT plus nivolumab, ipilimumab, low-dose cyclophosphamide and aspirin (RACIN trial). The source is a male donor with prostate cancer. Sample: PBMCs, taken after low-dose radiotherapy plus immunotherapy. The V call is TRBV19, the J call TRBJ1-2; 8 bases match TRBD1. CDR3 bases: TGTGCCACCAAACAGGGGGGCTACTATGGCTACACCTTC. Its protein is CATKQGGYYGYTF.